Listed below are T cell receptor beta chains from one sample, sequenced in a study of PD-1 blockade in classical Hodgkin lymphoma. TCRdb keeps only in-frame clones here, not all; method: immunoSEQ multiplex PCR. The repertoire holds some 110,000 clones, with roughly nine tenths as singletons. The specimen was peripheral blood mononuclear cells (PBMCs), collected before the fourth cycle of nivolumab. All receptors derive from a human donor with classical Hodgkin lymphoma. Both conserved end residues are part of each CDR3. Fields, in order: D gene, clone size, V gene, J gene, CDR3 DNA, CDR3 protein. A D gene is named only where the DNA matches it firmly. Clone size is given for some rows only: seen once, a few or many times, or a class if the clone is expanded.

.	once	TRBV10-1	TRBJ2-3	TGCGCCAGCAGTGAGTCGACTCGGGTCCCTAGCACAGATACGCAGTATTTT	CASSESTRVPSTDTQYF
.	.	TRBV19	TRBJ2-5	TGTGCCAGTAGCGACTTGGAGACCCAGTACTTC	CASSDLETQYF
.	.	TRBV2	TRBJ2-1	TGTGCCAGCAGCCCCAAGGGGCTCCTCTACAATGAGCAGTTCTTC	CASSPKGLLYNEQFF
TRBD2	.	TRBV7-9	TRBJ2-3	TGTGCCAGCAGCTTAGAGAGCGGGACGGGAACAGATACGCAGTATTTT	CASSLESGTGTDTQYF
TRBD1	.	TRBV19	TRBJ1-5	TGTGCCAGTAGTACAACCGGGACAGGGGCGATTGTGAGCAATCAGCCCCAGCATTTT	CASSTTGTGAIVSNQPQHF
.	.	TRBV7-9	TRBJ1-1	TGTGCCAGCAGCCGAGGGGCCGCTGAAGCTTTCTTT	CASSRGAAEAFF
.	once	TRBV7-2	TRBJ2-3	TGTGCCAGCAGCTTAGGCCTTTGGCAGCACCTTCGTTCAGATACGCAGTATTTT	CASSLGLWQHLRSDTQYF
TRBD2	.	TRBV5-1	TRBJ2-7	TGCGCCAGCAGCCTACTAGCGGGAGGGCCGGATGAGCAGTACTTC	CASSLLAGGPDEQYF
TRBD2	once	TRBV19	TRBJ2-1	TGTGCCAGTAGTATAGCCCGAGGACTAGGTGAGCAGTTCTTC	CASSIARGLGEQFF
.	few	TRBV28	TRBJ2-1	TGTGCCAGCATCTCCCCCAATGAGCAGTTCTTC	CASISPNEQFF
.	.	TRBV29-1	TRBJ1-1	TGCAGCGTTGCTACAGGAACTGAAGCTTTCTTT	CSVATGTEAFF
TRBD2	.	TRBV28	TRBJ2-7	TGTGCCAGCAGTTTATTAATCCGGGCTAGCGGGATCTCCTACGAGCAGTACTTC	CASSLLIRASGISYEQYF
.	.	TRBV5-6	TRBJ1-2	TGTGCCAGCAGATCCTATGTGGGAGGATCTGGCTACACCTTC	CASRSYVGGSGYTF
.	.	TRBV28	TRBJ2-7	TGTGCCAGCAGTCAGGGCCCGGGTCTTCACTACGAGCAGTACTTC	CASSQGPGLHYEQYF
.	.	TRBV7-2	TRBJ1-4	TGTGCCAGCAGCTTAGAAGTCGCATCGGAAAAACTGTTTTTT	CASSLEVASEKLFF
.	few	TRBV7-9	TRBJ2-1	TGTGCCAGCAGCTTAGCGGGGTACCAACTTAGTGGAGGGGGGTTCTTC	CASSLAGYQLSGGGFF
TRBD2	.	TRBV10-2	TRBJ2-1	TGCGCCAGCAGTGAATTTTCCGCGGGAGCTAGTGAGCAGTTCTTC	CASSEFSAGASEQFF
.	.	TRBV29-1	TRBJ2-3	TGCAGCGTCAAGACGAGCACAGATACGCAGTATTTT	CSVKTSTDTQYF
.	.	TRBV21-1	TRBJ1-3	TGTGCCAGCAGCAAAGTCCGGGACGGCTACGACTCTGGAAACACCATATATTTT	CASSKVRDGYDSGNTIYF
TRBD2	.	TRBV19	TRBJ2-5	TGTGCCAGTAGTAGGGGGACTAGCGGGAGGATAGAGACCCAGTACTTC	CASSRGTSGRIETQYF
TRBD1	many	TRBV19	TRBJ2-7	TGTGCCAGTAGTACCGGAGAAGGGACAGGGGGCGAGCAGTACTTC	CASSTGEGTGGEQYF
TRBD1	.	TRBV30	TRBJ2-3	TGTGCCTGGAGCGCACAGGGGGCTCTCGCCACAGATACGCAGTATTTT	CAWSAQGALATDTQYF
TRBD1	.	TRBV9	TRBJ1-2	TGTGCCAGCAGCAGGGACAGGGGACGCCTAGGGGGCTACACCTTC	CASSRDRGRLGGYTF
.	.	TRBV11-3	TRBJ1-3	TGTGCCAGCACCTGGACTGGAACTGGAAACACCATATATTTT	CASTWTGTGNTIYF
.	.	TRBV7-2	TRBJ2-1	TGTGCCAGCACTACCCAGGGGGGAGGGAGCACCTACAATGAGCAGTTCTTC	CASTTQGGGSTYNEQFF
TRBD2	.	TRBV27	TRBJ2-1	TGTGCCAGCACCAGCGGGAGCGGGGGCAATGAGCAGTTCTTC	CASTSGSGGNEQFF
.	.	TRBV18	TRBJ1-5	TGTGCCAGCTCACCGCGGCAGGACAATCAGCCCCAGCATTTT	CASSPRQDNQPQHF
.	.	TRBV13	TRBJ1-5	TGTGCCAGCAGCTCAGAGGGTTGGGGCAATCAGCCCCAGCATTTT	CASSSEGWGNQPQHF
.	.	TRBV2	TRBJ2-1	TGTGCCAGCAGTGAGAGTTGGCAGTCCTCCCGCAATGAGCAGTTCTTC	CASSESWQSSRNEQFF
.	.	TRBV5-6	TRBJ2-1	TGTGCCAGCAGACTCAACGATGGGGGGAGCTACAATGAGCAGTTCTTC	CASRLNDGGSYNEQFF
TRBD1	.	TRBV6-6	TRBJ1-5	TGTGCCAGCAGTTACTCCCCCGGGACAGGGGATCAGCCCCAGCATTTT	CASSYSPGTGDQPQHF
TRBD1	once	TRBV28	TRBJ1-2	TGTGCCAGCAGTACCTCCGGGACAGGGGGCTCCGGCTACACCTTC	CASSTSGTGGSGYTF
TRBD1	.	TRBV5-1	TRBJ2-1	TGCGCCAGCAGCCCACCCGGGACAGACAATGAGCAGTTCTTC	CASSPPGTDNEQFF
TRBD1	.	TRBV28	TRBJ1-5	TGTGCCAGCAGGTCAATAGAGACAGGGGCTAATCAGCCCCAGCATTTT	CASRSIETGANQPQHF
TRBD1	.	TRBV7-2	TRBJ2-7	TGTGCCAGCAGCTTACCGCCGGGACAGGGCTACGAGCAGTACTTC	CASSLPPGQGYEQYF
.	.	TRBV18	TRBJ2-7	TGTGCCAGCTCACCACCACTAGGCGACGAGCAGTACTTC	CASSPPLGDEQYF
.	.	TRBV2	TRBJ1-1	TGTGCCAGCAGAAACACCGGGACGGTTGAAGCTTTCTTT	CASRNTGTVEAFF
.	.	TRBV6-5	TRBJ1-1	TGTGCCAGCAGCCCAGTTTTTACGGGGACTGAAGCTTTCTTT	CASSPVFTGTEAFF
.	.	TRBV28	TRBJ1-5	TGTGCCAGCAGCCCGGCGGGGGCGGGTCAGCCCCAGCATTTT	CASSPAGAGQPQHF
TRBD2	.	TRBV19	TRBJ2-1	TGTGCCAGTAGGCCTAGCGGGACGAGGAATGAGCAGTTCTTC	CASRPSGTRNEQFF
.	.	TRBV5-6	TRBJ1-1	TGTGCCAGCAGCTCCGTCGTGATAAAAGCGGAAGCTTTCTTT	CASSSVVIKAEAFF